The rows below give T cell receptor beta chains drawn from one sample of a study of post-analysis software for immune sequencing data. TCRdb re-called the PCR reads through MiXCR, storing one row per CDR3 protein. The sample carries about 540,000 distinct CDR3 sequences, 30% to 40% recorded once. What was sequenced was blood. Every receptor here comes from a girl aged 2-17 years with multiple sclerosis. Each CDR3 is given with its conserved first and last residue. Each record gives: clone size, J gene, V gene, D gene, CDR3 protein, CDR3 DNA. The D gene is left open where the match is weak. Clone size appears in some rows only: once, few, many, or a class for an expanded clone.

size: -
J: TRBJ2-5
V: TRBV12-3/TRBV12-4
D: -
CDR3: CASSLRGATQETQYF
DNA: TGTGCCAGCAGTCTCCGGGGGGCAACTCAAGAGACCCAGTACTTC

size: -
J: TRBJ2-4
V: TRBV7-8
D: TRBD1
CDR3: CASSLRQGTNIQYF
DNA: TGTGCCAGCAGCTTAAGACAGGGCACAAACATTCAGTACTTC

size: few
J: TRBJ2-3
V: TRBV5-1
D: -
CDR3: CASSLEAARDTQYF
DNA: TGCGCCAGCAGCTTGGAGGCAGCGCGGGATACGCAGTATTTT

size: -
J: TRBJ2-5
V: TRBV5-1
D: -
CDR3: CASTQNQETQYF
DNA: TGCGCCAGCACTCAGAACCAAGAGACCCAGTACTTC

size: -
J: TRBJ1-2
V: TRBV12-3/TRBV12-4
D: TRBD1
CDR3: CASSLREGAGYTF
DNA: TGTGCCAGCAGTTTAAGGGAGGGGGCCGGCTACACCTTC

size: -
J: TRBJ1-5
V: TRBV12-3/TRBV12-4
D: TRBD1
CDR3: CASSSETGVGNQPQHF
DNA: TGTGCCAGCAGTTCAGAGACAGGGGTAGGAAATCAGCCCCAGCATTTT

size: -
J: TRBJ1-5
V: TRBV20-1
D: -
CDR3: CSARAGICNQPQHF
DNA: TGCAGTGCTAGAGCAGGGATTTGCAATCAGCCCCAGCATTTT

size: few
J: TRBJ2-1
V: TRBV5-1
D: TRBD2
CDR3: CASSSERGGLDEQFF
DNA: TGCGCCAGCAGCTCTGAGCGGGGGGGTTTGGATGAGCAGTTCTTC

size: -
J: TRBJ2-3
V: TRBV5-1
D: -
CDR3: CASSLGRPSRTSTDTQYF
DNA: TGCGCCAGCAGCTTGGGTAGGCCTAGCAGGACTAGCACAGATACGCAGTATTTT

size: -
J: TRBJ1-5
V: TRBV12-3/TRBV12-4
D: -
CDR3: CASSTQESNQPQHF
DNA: TGTGCCAGCAGTACGCAGGAAAGCAATCAGCCCCAGCATTTT

size: -
J: TRBJ2-5
V: TRBV7-2
D: TRBD2
CDR3: CASSLELAGDHFQETQYF
DNA: TGTGCCAGCAGCTTAGAGCTAGCGGGGGACCACTTTCAAGAGACCCAGTACTTC

size: -
J: TRBJ2-5
V: TRBV20-1
D: -
CDR3: CSARPPPIETQYF
DNA: TGCAGTGCTAGGCCCCCGCCCATAGAGACCCAGTACTTC

size: -
J: TRBJ2-7
V: TRBV5-1
D: -
CDR3: CASSFGNYEQYF
DNA: TGCGCCAGCAGCTTTGGAAACTACGAGCAGTACTTC

size: few
J: TRBJ1-5
V: TRBV5-1
D: -
CDR3: CASSSEGGSYQPQHF
DNA: TGCGCCAGCAGCTCCGAGGGAGGTTCTTATCAGCCCCAGCATTTT

size: medium-sized
J: TRBJ2-5
V: TRBV27
D: -
CDR3: CASSLFRGIPETQYF
DNA: TGTGCCAGCAGTTTATTCCGAGGAATCCCAGAGACCCAGTACTTC

size: -
J: TRBJ1-2
V: TRBV3-1
D: TRBD1
CDR3: CASSQAQGQSYGHTF
DNA: TGTGCCAGCAGCCAAGCCCAGGGACAGAGCTATGGCCACACCTTC

size: few
J: TRBJ2-3
V: TRBV5-1
D: -
CDR3: CASSPGVGADTQYF
DNA: TGCGCCAGCAGCCCTGGGGTTGGTGCAGATACGCAGTATTTT

size: -
J: TRBJ1-6
V: TRBV27
D: -
CDR3: CASSLTSDPYNSPLHF
DNA: TGTGCCAGCAGTTTAACGAGTGACCCTTATAATTCACCCCTCCACTTT

size: few
J: TRBJ1-2
V: TRBV5-6
D: -
CDR3: CASSLGQREDFYGYTF
DNA: TGTGCCAGCAGCTTGGGACAGCGAGAAGATTTCTATGGCTACACCTTC

size: -
J: TRBJ1-1
V: TRBV7-9
D: -
CDR3: CASQIAPSEAFF
DNA: TGTGCCAGCCAAATCGCCCCCAGTGAGGCTTTCTTT

size: many
J: TRBJ2-5
V: TRBV12-3/TRBV12-4
D: -
CDR3: CASSSGLQETQYF
DNA: TGTGCCAGCAGTTCGGGTCTCCAAGAGACCCAGTACTTC

size: many
J: TRBJ2-1
V: TRBV5-1
D: -
CDR3: CASSLTGVEQFF
DNA: TGCGCCAGCAGCTTGACTGGTGTTGAGCAGTTCTTC

size: -
J: TRBJ2-1
V: TRBV20-1
D: TRBD2
CDR3: CSATGLAGTSSYNEQFF
DNA: TGCAGTGCAACCGGACTAGCGGGGACAAGCTCCTACAATGAGCAGTTCTTC

size: few
J: TRBJ2-5
V: TRBV6-1
D: -
CDR3: CASSERTWGAETQYF
DNA: TGTGCCAGCAGTGAACGAACTTGGGGGGCTGAGACCCAGTACTTC

size: -
J: TRBJ2-5
V: TRBV10-3
D: TRBD2
CDR3: CAISATSGGMLETQYF
DNA: TGTGCCATCAGTGCAACTAGCGGGGGCATGTTAGAGACCCAGTACTTC

size: -
J: TRBJ1-1
V: TRBV6-5
D: -
CDR3: CASWKRTANTETFF
DNA: TGTGCCAGCTGGAAACGGACAGCTAACACTGAAACTTTCTTT

size: -
J: TRBJ2-1
V: TRBV6-1
D: TRBD1
CDR3: CASRTTGQGILGNEQFF
DNA: TGTGCCAGCAGGACCACGGGACAGGGGATTTTAGGGAATGAGCAGTTCTTC

size: -
J: TRBJ1-2
V: TRBV9
D: -
CDR3: CASSVPGGGLNGYTF
DNA: TGTGCCAGCAGCGTACCTGGAGGGGGTTTGAATGGCTACACCTTC

size: -
J: TRBJ2-5
V: TRBV7-2
D: -
CDR3: CASSPRGFEETQYF
DNA: TGTGCCAGCAGCCCGAGGGGTTTCGAAGAGACCCAGTACTTC